A selection of T cell receptor beta chains follows, all from one sample in a study of OX40 agonist ivuxolimab in advanced cancers. Profiled with immunoSEQ multiplex PCR; TCRdb holds only in-frame clones, not every one. Of over 10,000 clones in the sample, 82% were seen once. The specimen comprised CD4+ or CD8+ T cells sorted from blood, sampled in a trial of the OX40 agonist ivuxolimab. These receptor sequences come from an adult with an advanced solid tumor such as melanoma, head and neck, liver or kidney cancer. Each CDR3 is given with its conserved first and last residue. The D gene is left open where the match is weak. Rows give clone size only sometimes, using once, few, many, or a class for an expanded clone.

v_call	j_call	d_call	clone_size	cdr3_nt	cdr3_aa
TRBV6-5	TRBJ1-1	-	-	TGTGCCAGCAGAGGACGCTCCCGAGCTGAAGCTTTCTTT	CASRGRSRAEAFF
TRBV7-2	TRBJ1-4	TRBD1	-	TGTGCCAGCAGCTTAAGGGGGCAACCTGAAAAACTGTTTTTT	CASSLRGQPEKLFF
TRBV27	TRBJ2-5	-	once	TGTGCCAGCAGTTTAGAGACCCAGTACTTC	CASSLETQYF
TRBV4-1	TRBJ2-2	-	few	TGCGCCAGCAGCGGGAGCAGAGGGAGCACCGGGGAGCTGTTTTTT	CASSGSRGSTGELFF
TRBV13	TRBJ1-1	-	-	TGTGCCAGCAGCCATCAGACAGGCATGAACACTGAAGCTTTCTTT	CASSHQTGMNTEAFF
TRBV6-8	TRBJ2-7	-	few	TGTGCCAGCAGTGATACAGCCGGGGCCTACGAGCAGTACTTC	CASSDTAGAYEQYF
TRBV2	TRBJ1-1	-	medium-sized	TGTGCCAGCAGTGAAGAAGGGGGGTTCTCCCATGAAGCTTTCTTT	CASSEEGGFSHEAFF
TRBV4-2	TRBJ1-5	-	once	TGTGCCAGCAGCCAAGAACTGGATCATAGCAATCAGCCCCAGCATTTT	CASSQELDHSNQPQHF
TRBV4-2	TRBJ2-5	TRBD2	-	TGTGCCAGCAGCCAAGGGACTAGCATAGAGACCCAGTACTTC	CASSQGTSIETQYF
TRBV5-5	TRBJ1-4	-	few	TGTGCCAGCAGCTTGCCTTTCGACGGGAATGAAAAACTGTTTTTT	CASSLPFDGNEKLFF
TRBV7-6	TRBJ2-1	TRBD1	-	TGTGCCAGCAGCCAGAACCCCGACAGGGGTGAGCAGTTCTTC	CASSQNPDRGEQFF
TRBV27	TRBJ2-7	TRBD1	-	TGTGCCAGCACCGAAATTTCCGGGACAGGGTTCCACGAGCAGTACTTC	CASTEISGTGFHEQYF
TRBV2	TRBJ2-7	-	-	TGTGCCAGCAGTGGGACAGGCGGGAGGTACGAGCAGTACTTC	CASSGTGGRYEQYF
TRBV7-2	TRBJ2-7	-	-	TGTGCCAGCAGCATAGCCGGGGAGGAGGGCTACGAGCAGTACTTC	CASSIAGEEGYEQYF
TRBV27	TRBJ2-7	TRBD2	-	TGTGCCAGCAGTTCCCTAGCGGGAGTTGGTGGCGAGCAGTACTTC	CASSSLAGVGGEQYF
TRBV7-3	TRBJ2-1	TRBD2	-	TGTGCCAGCAGCCTCGGGACTAGCGGTTTCTCCTACAATGAGCAGTTCTTC	CASSLGTSGFSYNEQFF
TRBV11-2	TRBJ1-5	-	-	TGTGCCAGCAGCTTAGGGGCGGGCAATCAGCCCCAGCATTTT	CASSLGAGNQPQHF
TRBV19	TRBJ1-4	-	-	TGTGCCAGCGGGGGGCCACCTAATGAAAAACTGTTTTTT	CASGGPPNEKLFF
TRBV7-2	TRBJ2-7	TRBD1	-	TGTGCCAGCAGCCGGACAGGGTTGCTCGAGCAGTACTTC	CASSRTGLLEQYF
TRBV19	TRBJ2-7	-	-	TGTGCCAGTAGTATATGGGCGCAAAACGACTACGAGCAGTACTTC	CASSIWAQNDYEQYF
TRBV18	TRBJ2-7	-	-	TGTGCCAGCTCACCAGAGACAACCTCCTACGAGCAGTACTTC	CASSPETTSYEQYF
TRBV25-1	TRBJ2-7	TRBD1	once	TGTGCCAGCAGCGAAACCGGGACAGGGTTGCACGAGCAGTACTTC	CASSETGTGLHEQYF
TRBV2	TRBJ2-1	-	-	TGTGCCAGCAGAACTGGGAGAGGGAGGTACAATGAGCAGTTCTTC	CASRTGRGRYNEQFF
TRBV2	TRBJ2-2	TRBD2	-	TGTGCCAGCAGTTCTAGCGGGAGGGCCGACGGGGAGCTGTTTTTT	CASSSSGRADGELFF
TRBV9	TRBJ1-2	-	-	TGTGCCAGCAGTCCCGGACAAACAGGAGTCTATGGCTACACCTTC	CASSPGQTGVYGYTF
TRBV25-1	TRBJ1-2	-	-	TGTGCCAGCAGTGCTCATCTAGGGGTAACCTATGGCTACACCTTC	CASSAHLGVTYGYTF
TRBV5-6	TRBJ1-5	-	-	TGTGCCAGCAGCCTGTCAGGGGCGTTCAATCAGCCCCAGCATTTT	CASSLSGAFNQPQHF
TRBV11-2	TRBJ2-3	TRBD2	-	TGTGCCAGCAGCTTGACCGGGACTAGCCGGGAGGGGGATACGCAGTATTTT	CASSLTGTSREGDTQYF
TRBV19	TRBJ2-3	TRBD2	-	TGTGCCAGTAGTATATTAGCGGGAGCGGCAGATACGCAGTATTTT	CASSILAGAADTQYF
TRBV5-4	TRBJ2-2	-	few	TGTGCCAGCACAGCGAACACCGGGGAGCTGTTTTTT	CASTANTGELFF
TRBV6-1	TRBJ2-7	-	-	TGTGCCAGCTCACCACCGTTCACCTACGAGCAGTACTTC	CASSPPFTYEQYF
TRBV7-9	TRBJ1-6	-	-	TGTGCCAGCAGCTTAAGACCCTTCACCCTCCACTTT	CASSLRPFTLHF
TRBV2	TRBJ2-7	-	-	TGTGCCAGCAGCCAACATCGAGACTTACGTGGCGAGCAGTACTTC	CASSQHRDLRGEQYF
TRBV5-1	TRBJ2-1	TRBD2	-	TGCGCCAGCAGCGTAGCGGGGGGAAACAATGAGCAGTTCTTC	CASSVAGGNNEQFF
TRBV7-9	TRBJ2-5	-	-	TGTGCCAGCAGCTCCCCGGACAGCGAAGAGACCCAGTACTTC	CASSSPDSEETQYF
TRBV15	TRBJ1-5	-	-	TGTGCCACCAGCATAGGGAGCGGCTATCAGCCCCAGCATTTT	CATSIGSGYQPQHF
TRBV6-1	TRBJ1-1	-	-	TGTGCCAGCAGGTGGGGGGCGGAAGCTTTCTTT	CASRWGAEAFF
TRBV28	TRBJ1-1	-	few	TGTGCCAGCAGTTTGTACACGATCCAAAGCACTGAAGCTTTCTTT	CASSLYTIQSTEAFF
TRBV4-2	TRBJ1-2	TRBD1	many	TGTGCCAGCAGCGGGGACCGGGACAGACTCTATGGCTACACCTTC	CASSGDRDRLYGYTF
TRBV2	TRBJ2-4	-	-	TGTGCCAGCAGTGATACCATTCAGTACTTC	CASSDTIQYF
TRBV15	TRBJ2-7	TRBD1	-	TGTGCCACCAGCAGTGGGACAGGGCTCTACGAGCAGTACTTC	CATSSGTGLYEQYF
TRBV27	TRBJ2-5	TRBD2	-	TGTGCCAGCAGTTCCCACCCTAGCGGGATGAGGATGCTGGAGACCCAGTACTTC	CASSSHPSGMRMLETQYF
TRBV18	TRBJ2-7	-	-	TGTGCCAGCTCTGCGGAGCACTACGAGCAGTACTTC	CASSAEHYEQYF
TRBV7-6	TRBJ1-1	-	once	TGTGCCAGCAGCTTAGGGAACCGGGACAATAGGCCCAACACTGAAGCTTTCTTT	CASSLGNRDNRPNTEAFF
TRBV18	TRBJ1-1	-	-	TGTGCCAGCTCACCCGACAGGAAAGCTTTCTTT	CASSPDRKAFF
TRBV11-1	TRBJ2-7	-	-	TGTGCCAGCACGCTGGGCTACGAGCAGTACTTC	CASTLGYEQYF
TRBV5-6	TRBJ2-7	TRBD1	once	TGTGCCAGCAGCTTGGGACAGGGGTTCAGCTACGAGCAGTACTTC	CASSLGQGFSYEQYF
TRBV11-2	TRBJ1-2	-	few	TGTGCCAGCACAGCAGGGGACTATGGCTACACCTTC	CASTAGDYGYTF
TRBV7-2	TRBJ1-4	-	-	TGTGCCAGCAGCTTGGTGCAGGGGCCAACTAATGAAAAACTGTTTTTT	CASSLVQGPTNEKLFF
TRBV11-3	TRBJ2-1	TRBD2	-	TGTGCCAGCAGCTTAGGGACTAGCGGGGCTTACAATGAGCAGTTCTTC	CASSLGTSGAYNEQFF
TRBV27	TRBJ1-1	TRBD1	-	TGTGCCAGCAGTGTCAGGGGGTTCGGAACTGAAGCTTTCTTT	CASSVRGFGTEAFF
TRBV19	TRBJ2-7	-	-	TGTGCCAGTAGTACCCAGGGGAGCTCCTACGAGCAGTACTTC	CASSTQGSSYEQYF
TRBV27	TRBJ2-3	TRBD2	-	TGTGCCAGCAGTTTCGCAGGACTAGCGACTCCTACGCAGTATTTT	CASSFAGLATPTQYF
TRBV13	TRBJ2-3	-	-	TGTGCCAGCAGAGGGCCCGATACGCAGTATTTT	CASRGPDTQYF
TRBV5-1	TRBJ1-1	TRBD1	-	TGCGCCAGCAGCTCAACAGGGGTCGGGACTGAAGCTTTCTTT	CASSSTGVGTEAFF
TRBV9	TRBJ2-7	-	once	TGTGCCAGCAGCGCATCGGGAACCTACGAGCAGTACTTC	CASSASGTYEQYF
TRBV5-1	TRBJ2-7	TRBD2	few	TGCGCCAGCAGCCCGGCGGGAGGGGTCTACGAGCAGTACTTC	CASSPAGGVYEQYF
TRBV4-3	TRBJ2-2	TRBD1	-	TGCGCCAGCAGCCAGAGGGGGCCGATCGGGGAGCTGTTTTTT	CASSQRGPIGELFF
TRBV28	TRBJ2-1	-	-	TGTGCCAGCAGTTACGAGTCTCTGATCTTC	CASSYESLIF